This T cell receptor beta chain was retrieved from a study of blood T cell repertoires in COVID-19. Overall study context: The analysed material was cDNA or gDNA that came from T cells, B-cell-depleted T cells, or PBMCs.

CDR3 length equals 18 residues. Germline V gives CDR1 MDHEN, CDR2 SYDVKM. Trimming took 3 bases from V and 0 from J; bases not matched to a gene: 10. In the original analysis: Reference gene primer amplification gave nucleated cell count estimates. TCRdb's table, derived via immunoSEQ multiplex PCR, lists solely in-frame clones and lacks some. The DNA gave D and trimming, while V, J and clone size come from that table. Altogether about 270,000 clones are present, 85% to 90% being singletons, with the ten largest covering approximately 4%. The chain recombines TRBV28 with TRBJ1-5, with 8 bases that match TRBD1. The sequenced material came from PBMCs or T cells enriched from blood (not recorded which). This TCR derives from a woman aged 25-40 years with acute COVID-19. CDR3 sequence reads: CASSLDRVRGDSNQPQHF. The DNA for the CDR3 is TGTGCCAGCAGTTTGGACAGGGTACGAGGGGATAGCAATCAGCCCCAGCATTTT.